The source of this T cell receptor beta chain is a study of blood T cell repertoires in COVID-19. Study overall: The study drew acute and convalescent COVID-19 samples from the United States, Italy and Spain. The analysed material was cDNA or gDNA that came from T cells, B-cell-depleted T cells, or PBMCs.

The CDR3 length is 17 residues. With 1 base clipped from V and 6 bases from J, the junction kept 15 bases outside the gene matches. In germline, CDR1 is KGHSH, CDR2 LQKENI. Per the authors' pipeline: Reference gene primer amplification gave nucleated cell count estimates. The table came from immunoSEQ multiplex PCR; TCRdb's copy has only in-frame clones and leaves some out. V and J calls plus clone size are reproduced from that table; the DNA served to infer D and trimming. The sample includes around 380,000 clones, approximately 77% of them seen just once. The sequence came from a human donor with acute or convalescent COVID-19. The donor label of this sample is uncertain. The chain couples TRBV18 to TRBJ2-7; 7 bases fit TRBD1. The sample was peripheral blood. The chain's CDR3 is CASSPLRQGIASGEQYF. The CDR3 DNA is TGTGCCAGCTCACCACTTAGACAGGGTATCGCCTCCGGCGAGCAGTACTTC.